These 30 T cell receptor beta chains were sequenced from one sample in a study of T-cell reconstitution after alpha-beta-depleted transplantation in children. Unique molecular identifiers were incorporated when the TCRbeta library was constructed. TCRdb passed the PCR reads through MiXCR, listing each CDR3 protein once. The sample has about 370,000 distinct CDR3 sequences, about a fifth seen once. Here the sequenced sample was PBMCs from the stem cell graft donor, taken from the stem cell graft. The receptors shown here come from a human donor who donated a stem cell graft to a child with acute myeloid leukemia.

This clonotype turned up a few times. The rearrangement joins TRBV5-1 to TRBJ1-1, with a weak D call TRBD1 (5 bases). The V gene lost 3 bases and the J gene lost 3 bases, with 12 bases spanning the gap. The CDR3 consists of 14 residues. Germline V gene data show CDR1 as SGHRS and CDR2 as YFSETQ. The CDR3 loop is CASSWGDQYTEAFF. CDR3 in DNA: TGCGCCAGCAGCTGGGGGGACCAGTACACTGAAGCTTTCTTT.

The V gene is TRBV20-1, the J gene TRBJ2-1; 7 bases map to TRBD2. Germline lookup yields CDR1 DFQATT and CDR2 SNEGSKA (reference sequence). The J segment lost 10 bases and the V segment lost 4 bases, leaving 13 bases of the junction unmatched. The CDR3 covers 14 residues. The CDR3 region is CSAIEAGPIGEQFF. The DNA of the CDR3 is TGCAGTGCTATTGAAGCGGGGCCAATAGGGGAGCAGTTCTTC.

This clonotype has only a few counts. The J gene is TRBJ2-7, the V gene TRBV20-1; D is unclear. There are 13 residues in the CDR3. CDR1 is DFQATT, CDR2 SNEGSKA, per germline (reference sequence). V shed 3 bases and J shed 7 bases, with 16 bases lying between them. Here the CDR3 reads CSASSGIGGEQYF. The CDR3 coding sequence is TGCAGTGCTAGTAGTGGGATCGGTGGTGAGCAGTACTTC.

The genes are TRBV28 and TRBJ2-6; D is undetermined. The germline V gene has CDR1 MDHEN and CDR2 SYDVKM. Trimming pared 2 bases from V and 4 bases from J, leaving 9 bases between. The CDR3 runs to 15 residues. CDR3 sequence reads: CASSLQVTGANVLTF. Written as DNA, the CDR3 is TGTGCCAGCAGTTTACAGGTCACCGGGGCCAACGTCCTGACTTTC.

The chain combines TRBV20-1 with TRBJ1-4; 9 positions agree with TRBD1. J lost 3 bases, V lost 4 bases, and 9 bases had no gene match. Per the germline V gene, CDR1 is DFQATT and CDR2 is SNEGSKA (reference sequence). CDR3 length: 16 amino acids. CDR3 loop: CSAKSTGGQSNEKLFF. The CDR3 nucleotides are TGCAGTGCTAAATCGACAGGGGGTCAGTCTAATGAAAAACTGTTTTTT.

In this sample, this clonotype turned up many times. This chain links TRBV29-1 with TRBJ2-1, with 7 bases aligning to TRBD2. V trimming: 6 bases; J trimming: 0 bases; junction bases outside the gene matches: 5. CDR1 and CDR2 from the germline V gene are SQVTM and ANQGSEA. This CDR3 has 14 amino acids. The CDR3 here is CSVGPSGSYNEQFF. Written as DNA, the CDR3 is TGCAGCGTGGGGCCTAGCGGCTCCTACAATGAGCAGTTCTTC.

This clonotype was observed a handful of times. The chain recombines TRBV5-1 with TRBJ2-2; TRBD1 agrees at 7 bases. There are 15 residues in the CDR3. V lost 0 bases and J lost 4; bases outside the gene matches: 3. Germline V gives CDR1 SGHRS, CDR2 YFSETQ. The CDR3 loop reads CASSLEGQFTGELFF. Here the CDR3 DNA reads TGCGCCAGCAGCTTGGAGGGACAGTTCACCGGGGAGCTGTTTTTT.

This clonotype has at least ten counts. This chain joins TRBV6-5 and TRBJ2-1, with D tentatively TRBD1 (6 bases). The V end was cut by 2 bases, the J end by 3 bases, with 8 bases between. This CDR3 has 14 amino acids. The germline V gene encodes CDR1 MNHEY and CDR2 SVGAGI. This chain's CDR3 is CASSYRGHYNEQFF. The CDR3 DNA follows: TGTGCCAGCAGTTACAGGGGACACTACAATGAGCAGTTCTTC.

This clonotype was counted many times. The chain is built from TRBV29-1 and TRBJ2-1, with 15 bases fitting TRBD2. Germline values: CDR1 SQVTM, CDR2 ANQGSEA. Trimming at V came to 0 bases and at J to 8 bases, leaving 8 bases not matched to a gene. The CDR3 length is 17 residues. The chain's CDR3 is CSVEDIGTSGRPYEQFF. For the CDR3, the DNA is TGCAGCGTTGAAGACATCGGGACTAGCGGGAGGCCCTATGAGCAGTTCTTC.

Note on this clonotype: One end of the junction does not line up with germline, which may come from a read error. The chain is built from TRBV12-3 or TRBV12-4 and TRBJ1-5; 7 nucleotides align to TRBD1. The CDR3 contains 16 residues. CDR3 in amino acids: CASGLEGAVGNQPQHF. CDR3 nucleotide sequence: TGTGCCAGCGGTTTAGAGGGGGCAGTTGGCAATCAGCCCCAGCATTTT.

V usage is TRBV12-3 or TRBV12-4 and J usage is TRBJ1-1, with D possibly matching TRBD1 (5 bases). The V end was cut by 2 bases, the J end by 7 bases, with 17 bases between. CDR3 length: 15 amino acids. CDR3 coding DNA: TGTGCCAGCAGTTTAAAACAAGGTGGGACCGATGAAGCTTTCTTT. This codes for CASSLKQGGTDEAFF.

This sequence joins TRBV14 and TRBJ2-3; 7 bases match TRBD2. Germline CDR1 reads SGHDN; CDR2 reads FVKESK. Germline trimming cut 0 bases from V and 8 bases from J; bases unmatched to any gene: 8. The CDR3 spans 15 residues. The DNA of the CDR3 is TGTGCCAGCAGCCAAGACCGCGCGGGGGTCGGTACGCAGTATTTT. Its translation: CASSQDRAGVGTQYF.

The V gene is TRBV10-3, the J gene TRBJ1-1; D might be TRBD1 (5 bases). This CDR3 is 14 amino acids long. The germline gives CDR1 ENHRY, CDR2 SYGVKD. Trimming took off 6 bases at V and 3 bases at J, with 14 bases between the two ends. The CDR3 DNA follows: TGTGCCATCAGGGAAAGGGACGCAGACACTGAAGCTTTCTTT. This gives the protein CAIRERDADTEAFF.

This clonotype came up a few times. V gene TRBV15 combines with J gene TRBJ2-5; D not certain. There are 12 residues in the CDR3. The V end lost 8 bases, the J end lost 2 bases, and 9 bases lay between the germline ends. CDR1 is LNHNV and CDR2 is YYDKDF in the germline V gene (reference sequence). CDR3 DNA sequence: TGTGCCACCGGACCAGGACAAGAGACCCAGTACTTC. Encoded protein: CATGPGQETQYF.

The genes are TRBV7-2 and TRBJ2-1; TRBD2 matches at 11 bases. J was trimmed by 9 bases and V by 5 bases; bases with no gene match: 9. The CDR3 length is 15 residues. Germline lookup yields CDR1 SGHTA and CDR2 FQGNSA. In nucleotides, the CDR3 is TGTGCCAGCAGCCGGCGTGGGACTAGCGGAGGTGAGCAGTTCTTC. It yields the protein CASSRRGTSGGEQFF.

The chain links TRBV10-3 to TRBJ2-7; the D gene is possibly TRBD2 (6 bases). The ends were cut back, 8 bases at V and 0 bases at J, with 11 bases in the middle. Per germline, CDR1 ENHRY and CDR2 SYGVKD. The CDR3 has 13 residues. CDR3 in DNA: TGTGCCATCGGGGACTCCCTCTCCTACGAGCAGTACTTC. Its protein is CAIGDSLSYEQYF.

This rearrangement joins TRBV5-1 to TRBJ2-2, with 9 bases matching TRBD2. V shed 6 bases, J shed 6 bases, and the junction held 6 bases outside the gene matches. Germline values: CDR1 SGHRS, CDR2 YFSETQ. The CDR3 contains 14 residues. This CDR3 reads CASTLAGDSGELFF. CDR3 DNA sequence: TGCGCCAGCACATTAGCGGGAGACTCCGGGGAGCTGTTTTTT.

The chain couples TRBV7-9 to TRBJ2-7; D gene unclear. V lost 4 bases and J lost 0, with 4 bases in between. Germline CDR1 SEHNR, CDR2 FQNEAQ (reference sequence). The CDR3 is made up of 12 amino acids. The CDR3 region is CASSWDSYEQYF. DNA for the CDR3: TGTGCCAGCAGCTGGGACTCCTACGAGCAGTACTTC.

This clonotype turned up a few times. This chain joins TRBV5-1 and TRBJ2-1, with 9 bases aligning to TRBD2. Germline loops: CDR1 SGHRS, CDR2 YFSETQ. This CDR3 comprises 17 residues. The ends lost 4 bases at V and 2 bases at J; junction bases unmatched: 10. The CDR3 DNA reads TGCGCCAGCAGCCCCAACTCGGCGGGGGGGACCTACAATGAGCAGTTCTTC. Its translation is CASSPNSAGGTYNEQFF.

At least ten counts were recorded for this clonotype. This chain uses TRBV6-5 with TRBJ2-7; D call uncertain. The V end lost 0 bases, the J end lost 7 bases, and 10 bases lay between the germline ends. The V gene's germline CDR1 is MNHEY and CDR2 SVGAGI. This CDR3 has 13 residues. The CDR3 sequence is CASSYSLVVEQYF. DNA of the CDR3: TGTGCCAGCAGTTACTCCCTAGTCGTAGAGCAGTACTTC.

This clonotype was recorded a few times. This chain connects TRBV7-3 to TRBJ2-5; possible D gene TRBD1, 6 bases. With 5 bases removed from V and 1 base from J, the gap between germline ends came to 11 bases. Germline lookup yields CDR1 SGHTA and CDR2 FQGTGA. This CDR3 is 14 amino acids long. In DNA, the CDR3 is TGTGCCAGCAGCCCGACAGGAACCCAAGAGACCCAGTACTTC. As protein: CASSPTGTQETQYF.

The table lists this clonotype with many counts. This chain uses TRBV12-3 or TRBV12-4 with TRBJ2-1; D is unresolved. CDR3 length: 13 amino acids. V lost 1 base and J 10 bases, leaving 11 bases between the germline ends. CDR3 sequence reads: CASSLDPRVEQFF. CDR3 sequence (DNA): TGTGCCAGCAGTTTAGACCCCCGTGTGGAGCAGTTCTTC.

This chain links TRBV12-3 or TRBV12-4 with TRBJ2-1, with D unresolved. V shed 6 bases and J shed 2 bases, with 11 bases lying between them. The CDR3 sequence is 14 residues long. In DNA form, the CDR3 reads TGTGCCAGCAGCCCCGGTGAGACCTACAATGAGCAGTTCTTC. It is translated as CASSPGETYNEQFF.

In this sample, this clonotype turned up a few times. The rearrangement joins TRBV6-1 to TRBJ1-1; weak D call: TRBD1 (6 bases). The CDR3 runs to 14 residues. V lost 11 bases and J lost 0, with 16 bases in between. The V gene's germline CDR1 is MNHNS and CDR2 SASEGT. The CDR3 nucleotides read TGTGCCGCACTACAGGACAGAGTGAACACTGAAGCTTTCTTT. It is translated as CAALQDRVNTEAFF.

The DNA of the CDR3 is TGCGCCAGCAGTCCTCACACCGGGGAGCTGTTTTTT. It codes for CASSPHTGELFF. This rearrangement joins TRBV5-1 to TRBJ2-2; D is uncertain. Per germline, CDR1 SGHRS and CDR2 YFSETQ. This CDR3 contains 12 residues. Trimming left V 5 bases short and J 3 bases short, with 5 bases between.

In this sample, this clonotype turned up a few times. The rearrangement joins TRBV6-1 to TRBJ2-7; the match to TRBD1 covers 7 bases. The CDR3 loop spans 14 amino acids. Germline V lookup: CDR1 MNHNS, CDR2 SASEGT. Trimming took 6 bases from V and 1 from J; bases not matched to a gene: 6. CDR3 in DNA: TGTGCCAGCAGGCAGGACAGGCAATCCTACGAGCAGTACTTC. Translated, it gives CASRQDRQSYEQYF.

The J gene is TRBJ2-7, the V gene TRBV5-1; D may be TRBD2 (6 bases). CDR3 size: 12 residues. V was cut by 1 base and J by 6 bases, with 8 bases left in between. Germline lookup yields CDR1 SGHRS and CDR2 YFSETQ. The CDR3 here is CASSLYGSEQYF. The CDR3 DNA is TGCGCCAGCAGCTTGTACGGGAGCGAGCAGTACTTC.

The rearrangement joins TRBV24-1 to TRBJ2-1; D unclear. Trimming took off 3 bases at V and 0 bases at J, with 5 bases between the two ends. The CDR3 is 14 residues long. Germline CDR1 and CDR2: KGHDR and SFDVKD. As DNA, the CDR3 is TGTGCCACCAGTGATCCCAGCTCCTACAATGAGCAGTTCTTC. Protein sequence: CATSDPSSYNEQFF.

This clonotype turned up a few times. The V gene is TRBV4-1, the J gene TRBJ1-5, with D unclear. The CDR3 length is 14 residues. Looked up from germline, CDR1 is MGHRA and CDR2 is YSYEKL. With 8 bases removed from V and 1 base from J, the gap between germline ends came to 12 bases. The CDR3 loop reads CASPVVTSNQPQHF. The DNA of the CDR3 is TGCGCCAGCCCGGTCGTCACGAGCAATCAGCCCCAGCATTTT.

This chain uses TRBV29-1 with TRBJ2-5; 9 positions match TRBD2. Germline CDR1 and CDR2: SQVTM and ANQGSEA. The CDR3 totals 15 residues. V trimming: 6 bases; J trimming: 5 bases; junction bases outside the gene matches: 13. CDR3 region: CSVGYSGRMVETQYF. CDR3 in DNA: TGCAGCGTGGGGTACAGCGGGAGGATGGTGGAGACCCAGTACTTC.